The T cell receptor beta chain described here comes from a study of molecular identifiers for immune sequencing clone quantification. Overall study results and limits: Clones above 20 RNA copies contained over 99% of effector molecules and under 1% of naive molecules. Spiked Jurkat TCR RNA originating from one cell could reportedly be identified amid around 970,000 naive cells.

Preparation of the bulk TCR libraries relied on previously described methods and listed TCR primers. TCRdb re-analysed the PCR reads in MiXCR, keeping a single row per CDR3 protein. The sample includes 460,000 or so distinct CDR3 sequences, over 20% of them seen just once. Germline CDR1 reads SGHDN; CDR2 reads FVKESK. The CDR3 consists of 17 residues. Naive CD8 library inputs spanned roughly 17,000 to 1,100,000 sorted cells and 10%, 30% or 50% RNA. Of note for this clonotype: What it binds is unknown. It may be a read error: a sequence one base away is much more abundant.

The TCR originated in a human donor in good health. Some libraries in this study had Jurkat cell RNA spiked in. The rearrangement uses TRBV14 and TRBJ1-1; TRBD1 might be the D (6 bases). The material sequenced was naive CD8+ T cells from blood, with Jurkat cell RNA spiked in. Subset in this sample: FACS-sorted CD8+CD4-CCR7+CD45RA+ naive T cells. The CDR3 DNA reads as TGTACCAGCAGCCACACCGACAGGCGGACTTTTCCCACTGAAGCTTTCTTT. It translates to CTSSHTDRRTFPTEAFF. Variable domain in full (rest from reference TRBV14 and TRBJ1-1): EAGVTQFPSHSVIEKGQTVTLRCDPISGHDNLYWYRRVMGKEIKFLLHFVKESKQDESGMPNNRFLAERTGGTYSTLKVQPAELEDSGVYFCTSSHTDRRTFPTEAFFGQGTRLTVV.